This TCR beta chain was documented in a study of blood T cell repertoires in COVID-19 (dated by TCRdb to 2020 to 2022). In terms of the full investigation: The collaborator samples originated in the United States, Italy and Spain and spanned the acute and convalescent phases of COVID-19. Samples came from the ongoing ImmuneRACE study (first 160 participants) plus 1,254 subjects from 6 global collaborators. HLA class I and class II types, where available, came from metadata supplied by the sample provider rather than from assay-based typing. Subjects who had been exposed to COVID-19, were actively infected with it, or had recovered from it provided the deeply sampled blood TCRbeta repertoires that made up the dataset. Sample metadata almost always included a de-identified subject ID, COVID-19 status, age in years and sex. A freely available public database, intended as a resource for researchers studying the immune response to SARS-CoV-2, is where the repertoires were released. The prospective study material was composed of cDNA or gDNA derived from T cells, B-cell-depleted T cells, or PBMCs. Paper-wide results and their limitations: Clinical and demographic metadata were provided uncurated, with the amount varying by source and participant.

A word on this clone: Its antigen is still unknown. Qualities for individual bases were not recorded, and no much larger clone is one base off.

In Seattle, one collaborating source enrolled patients while the infection was active and tracked those patients longitudinally over the course of disease. The collaborating institutions used their own protocols to collect whole blood in K2EDTA tubes. For TCRbeta analysis, collaborators shipped samples as frozen whole blood, isolated PBMCs, or DNA extracted from either of those sample types. V is trimmed back by 6 bases and J by 7 bases, and the junction contains 9 bases that no gene match accounts for. Reading the germline V gene gives CDR1 MNHEY and CDR2 SVGEGT. From the cysteine through the phenylalanine, the CDR3 covers 14 amino acids. Solely the CDR3 DNA is kept, with 42 bases framed from the first base. TCRbeta CDR3 regions were amplified from genomic DNA by means of the immunoSEQ Assay, a bias-controlled multiplex PCR. For the original study's pipeline: Within the assay, amplification of reference gene primers was used to estimate how many nucleated cells each sample contained. Sequence reads were collapsed and filtered to measure the absolute abundance of every unique TCRbeta CDR3 rearrangement. For each sample, productive Simpson clonality was calculated as the square root of Simpson's diversity index across productive rearrangements. TCRdb stores this immuneACCESS table with in-frame sequences only. Part of the clones is absent; in the studies checked, under half of the shortfall reflects unresolved V genes, and no reason is known for the rest. V and J calls and clone size are as listed in that table; D and trimming were resolved from the DNA. The sample includes 330,000 or so clones, with about nine tenths observed a single time. The top ten constitute 9.9% of the sample.

The source of this sequence is a man aged 25-45 years with COVID-19, enrolled during active disease. The sequence joins TRBV6-2 or TRBV6-3 to TRBJ2-1; 7 bases in the junction line up with TRBD2. Specimen: peripheral blood. The CDR3 protein is CASSQTSKGNEQFF. The DNA sequence reads TGTGCCAGCAGCCAGACTAGCAAAGGGAATGAGCAGTTCTTC.